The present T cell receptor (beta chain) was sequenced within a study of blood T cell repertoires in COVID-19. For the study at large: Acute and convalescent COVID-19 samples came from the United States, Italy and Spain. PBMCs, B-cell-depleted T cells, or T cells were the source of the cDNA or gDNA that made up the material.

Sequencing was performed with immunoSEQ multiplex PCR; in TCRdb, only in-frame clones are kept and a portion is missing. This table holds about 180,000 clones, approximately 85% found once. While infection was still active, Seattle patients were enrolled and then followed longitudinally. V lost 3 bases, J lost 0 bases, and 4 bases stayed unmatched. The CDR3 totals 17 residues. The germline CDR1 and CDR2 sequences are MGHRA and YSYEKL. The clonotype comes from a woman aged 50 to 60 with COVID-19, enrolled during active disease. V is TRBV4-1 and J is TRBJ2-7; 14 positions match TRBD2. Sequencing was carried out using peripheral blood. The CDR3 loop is CASSHPGLAGGSYEQYF. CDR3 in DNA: TGCGCCAGCAGCCATCCCGGACTAGCGGGGGGCTCCTACGAGCAGTACTTC.